This T cell receptor (beta chain) stems from a study of blood T cell repertoires in COVID-19. In the study overall: Samples of COVID-19 (acute and convalescent) were obtained from the United States, Italy and Spain. The cDNA or gDNA used as material had been derived from T cells, B-cell-depleted T cells, or PBMCs.

As handled by the study authors: Nucleated cell number was recorded as an estimate derived from reference gene primer amplification. Here immunoSEQ multiplex PCR was the method, and the copy in TCRdb shows in-frame clones only, minus some. V and J calls and clone size are given by that table; D and trimming were obtained from the DNA. The top ten hold around 1.4% of the sample, which has hundreds of thousands of clones, around 84% seen once. V shed 3 bases and J shed 5 bases, with 16 bases lying between them. CDR1 and CDR2 from the germline V gene are LNHDA and SQIVND (reference sequence). The CDR3 sequence is 15 residues long.

The rearrangement uses TRBV19 and TRBJ1-2; D unclear. Specimen: peripheral blood. The clonotype comes from a man aged 65-85 years with acute or convalescent COVID-19. CDR3 bases: TGTGCCAGTAGTATCACCCCCGGGTCAGCTTATGGCTACACCTTC. It encodes CASSITPGSAYGYTF.